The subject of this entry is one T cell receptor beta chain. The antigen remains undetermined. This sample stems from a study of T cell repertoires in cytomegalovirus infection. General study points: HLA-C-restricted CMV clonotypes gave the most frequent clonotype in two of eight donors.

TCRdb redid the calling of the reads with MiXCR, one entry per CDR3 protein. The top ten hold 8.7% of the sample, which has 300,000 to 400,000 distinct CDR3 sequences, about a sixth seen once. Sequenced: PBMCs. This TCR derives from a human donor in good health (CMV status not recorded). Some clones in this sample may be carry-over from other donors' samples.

The CDR3 DNA is TGTGCCACCAGGACAGGGGGCCAGCCCCAGCATTTT. Its translation: CATRTGGQPQHF. The gene calls are TRBV6-5 and TRBJ1-5; TRBD1 matches at 11 bases. In germline, CDR1 is MNHEY, CDR2 SVGAGI. V was clipped by 10 bases and J by 7 bases; unmatched bases: 3. The length of the CDR3 is 12 residues.